This T cell receptor (beta chain) emerged from a study of shared clonotypes between healthy human individuals. Study-wide findings and caveats: The diversity represented, both genetic and in exposure history, was limited by few donors.

About this clone: The target antigen is unknown.

CDR1 SNHLY and CDR2 FYNNEI come from the germline V gene. The CDR3 covers 13 residues. The V end was cut by 5 bases, the J end by 4 bases, with 11 bases between. Libraries were prepared by immunoSEQ multiplex PCR; TCRdb keeps only in-frame clonotypes and omits some of them. The sample shows 2 million to 2.5 million clones, more than 90% of them seen only once. This sequence originates from a man between 18 and 29 years old in good health. The chain carries TRBV2 and TRBJ1-1; no firm D call. The sequencing sample was made of naive CD4+ T cells sorted from blood. Subset defined: CD45RA+ positively selected. CDR3 sequence (DNA): TGTGCCAGCAGTTTGCCCGGAGGCACTGAAGCTTTCTTT. It translates to CASSLPGGTEAFF.